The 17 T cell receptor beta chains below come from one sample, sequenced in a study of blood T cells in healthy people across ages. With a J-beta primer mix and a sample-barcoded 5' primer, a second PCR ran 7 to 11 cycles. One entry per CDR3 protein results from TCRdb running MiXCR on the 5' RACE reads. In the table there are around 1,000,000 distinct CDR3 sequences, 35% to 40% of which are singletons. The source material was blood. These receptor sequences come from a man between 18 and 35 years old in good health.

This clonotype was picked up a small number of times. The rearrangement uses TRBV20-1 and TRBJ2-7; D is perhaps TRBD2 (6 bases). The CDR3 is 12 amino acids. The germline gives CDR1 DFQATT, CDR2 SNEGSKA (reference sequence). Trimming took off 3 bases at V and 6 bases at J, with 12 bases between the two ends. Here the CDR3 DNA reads TGCAGTGCTAGCGGGGACTCTTTCGAGCAGTACTTC. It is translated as CSASGDSFEQYF.

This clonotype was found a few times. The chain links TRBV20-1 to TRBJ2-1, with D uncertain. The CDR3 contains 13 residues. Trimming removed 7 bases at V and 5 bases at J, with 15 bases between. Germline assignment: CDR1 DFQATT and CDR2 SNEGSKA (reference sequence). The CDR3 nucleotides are TGCAGTGGGGCCTGGAGCTTAAACAATGAGCAGTTCTTC. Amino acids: CSGAWSLNNEQFF.

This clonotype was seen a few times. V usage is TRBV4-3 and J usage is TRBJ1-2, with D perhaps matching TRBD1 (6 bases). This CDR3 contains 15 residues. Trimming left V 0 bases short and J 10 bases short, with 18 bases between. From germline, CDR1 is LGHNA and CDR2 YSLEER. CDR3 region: CASSQDGQGTRIYTF. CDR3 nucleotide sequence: TGCGCCAGCAGCCAAGATGGACAAGGGACAAGAATCTACACCTTC.

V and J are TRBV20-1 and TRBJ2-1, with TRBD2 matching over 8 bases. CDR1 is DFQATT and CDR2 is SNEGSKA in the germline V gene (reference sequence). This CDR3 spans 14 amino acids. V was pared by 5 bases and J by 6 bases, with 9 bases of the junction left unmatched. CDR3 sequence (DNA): TGCAGTGCTCCAAATGGGCGGGGGGCCAATGAGCAGTTCTTC. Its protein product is CSAPNGRGANEQFF.

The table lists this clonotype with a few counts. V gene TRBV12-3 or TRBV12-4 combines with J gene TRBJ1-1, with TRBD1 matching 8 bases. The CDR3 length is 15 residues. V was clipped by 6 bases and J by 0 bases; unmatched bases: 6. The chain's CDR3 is CASRDTGGMNTEAFF. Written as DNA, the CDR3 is TGTGCCAGCAGGGATACAGGGGGAATGAACACTGAAGCTTTCTTT.

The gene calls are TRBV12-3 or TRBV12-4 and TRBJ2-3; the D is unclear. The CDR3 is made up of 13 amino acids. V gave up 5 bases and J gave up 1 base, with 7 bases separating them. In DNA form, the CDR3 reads TGTGCCAGCAGTATTCTCCGCACAGATACGCAGTATTTT. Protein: CASSILRTDTQYF.

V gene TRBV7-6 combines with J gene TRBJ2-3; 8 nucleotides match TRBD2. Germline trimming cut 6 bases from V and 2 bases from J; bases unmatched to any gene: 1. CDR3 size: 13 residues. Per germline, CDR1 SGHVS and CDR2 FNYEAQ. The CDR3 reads CASRTSATDTQYF. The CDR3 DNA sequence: TGTGCCAGCAGGACTAGCGCCACAGATACGCAGTATTTT. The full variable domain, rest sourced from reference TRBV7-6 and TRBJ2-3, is GAGVSQSPRYKVTKRGQDVALRCDPISGHVSLYWYRQALGQGPEFLTYFNYEAQQDKSGLPNDRFSAERPEGSISTLTIQRTEQRDSAMYRCASRTSATDTQYFGPGTRLTVL.

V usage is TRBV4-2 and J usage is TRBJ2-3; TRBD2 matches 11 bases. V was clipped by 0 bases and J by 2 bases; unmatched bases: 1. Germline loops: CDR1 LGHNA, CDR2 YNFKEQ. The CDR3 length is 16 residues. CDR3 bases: TGTGCCAGCAGCCAAGAGACTAGCGGGGACACAGATACGCAGTATTTT. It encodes CASSQETSGDTDTQYF.

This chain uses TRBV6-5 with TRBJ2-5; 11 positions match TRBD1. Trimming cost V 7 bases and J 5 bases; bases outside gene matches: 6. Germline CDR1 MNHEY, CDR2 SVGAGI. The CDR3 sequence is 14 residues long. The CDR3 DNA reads TGTGCCAGCAAGGGACAGGGGGAATGGGAGACCCAGTACTTC. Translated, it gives CASKGQGEWETQYF.

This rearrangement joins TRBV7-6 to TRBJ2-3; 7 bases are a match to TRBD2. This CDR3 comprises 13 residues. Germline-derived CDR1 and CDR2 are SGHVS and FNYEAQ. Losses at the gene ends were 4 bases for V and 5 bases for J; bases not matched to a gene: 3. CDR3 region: CASSSAGEDTQYF. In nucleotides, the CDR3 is TGTGCCAGCAGCTCCGCGGGGGAAGATACGCAGTATTTT.

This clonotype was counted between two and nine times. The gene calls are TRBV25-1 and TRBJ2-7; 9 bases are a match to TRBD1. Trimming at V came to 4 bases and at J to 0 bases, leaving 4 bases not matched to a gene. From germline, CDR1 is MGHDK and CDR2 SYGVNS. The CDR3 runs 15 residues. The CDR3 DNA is TGTGCCAGCAGTGCAAGGACAGGGGACTCCTACGAGCAGTACTTC. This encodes CASSARTGDSYEQYF.

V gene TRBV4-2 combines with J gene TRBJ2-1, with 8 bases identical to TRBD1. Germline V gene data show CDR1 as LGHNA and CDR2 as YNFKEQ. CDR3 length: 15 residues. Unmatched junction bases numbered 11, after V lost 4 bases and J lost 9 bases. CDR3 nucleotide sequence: TGTGCCAGCAGCCTCGCCGGAGACAGGGGAGGTGAGCAGTTCTTC. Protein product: CASSLAGDRGGEQFF.

The CDR3 coding sequence is TGTGCCAGCAGCCATGACCCAGGGGGGATTAACTATGGCTACACCTTC. Its protein is CASSHDPGGINYGYTF. V gene TRBV4-2 combines with J gene TRBJ1-2, with 7 bases matching TRBD1. This CDR3 comprises 16 residues. Germline V gene lookup returns CDR1 LGHNA and CDR2 YNFKEQ. Trimming removed 3 bases from V and 1 base from J; junction bases left unmatched: 8.

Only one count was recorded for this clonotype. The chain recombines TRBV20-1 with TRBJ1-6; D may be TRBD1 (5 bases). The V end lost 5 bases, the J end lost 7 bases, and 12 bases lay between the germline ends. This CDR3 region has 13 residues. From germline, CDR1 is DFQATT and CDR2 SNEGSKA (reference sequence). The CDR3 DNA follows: TGCAGTGCTGAGGGGTTGGCAAATTCACCCCTCCACTTT. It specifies CSAEGLANSPLHF.

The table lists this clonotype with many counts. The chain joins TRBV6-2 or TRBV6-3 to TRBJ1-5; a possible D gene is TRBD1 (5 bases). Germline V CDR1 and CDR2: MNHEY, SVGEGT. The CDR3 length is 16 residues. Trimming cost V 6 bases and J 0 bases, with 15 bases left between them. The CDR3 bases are TGTGCCAGCAGGCCGTTCCTTCAGGGTAGCAATCAGCCCCAGCATTTT. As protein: CASRPFLQGSNQPQHF.

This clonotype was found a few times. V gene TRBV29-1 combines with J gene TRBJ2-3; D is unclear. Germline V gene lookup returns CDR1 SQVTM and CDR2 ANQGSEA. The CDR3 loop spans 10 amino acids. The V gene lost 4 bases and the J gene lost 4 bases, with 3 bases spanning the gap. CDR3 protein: CSVVSDTQYF. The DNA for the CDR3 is TGCAGCGTTGTGTCAGATACGCAGTATTTT.

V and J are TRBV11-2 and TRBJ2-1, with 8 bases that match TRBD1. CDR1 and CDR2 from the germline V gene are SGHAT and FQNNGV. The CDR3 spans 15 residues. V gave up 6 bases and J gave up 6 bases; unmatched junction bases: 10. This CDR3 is CASRSSRGPGNEQFF. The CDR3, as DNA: TGTGCCAGCAGATCGTCCAGGGGGCCAGGCAATGAGCAGTTCTTC.